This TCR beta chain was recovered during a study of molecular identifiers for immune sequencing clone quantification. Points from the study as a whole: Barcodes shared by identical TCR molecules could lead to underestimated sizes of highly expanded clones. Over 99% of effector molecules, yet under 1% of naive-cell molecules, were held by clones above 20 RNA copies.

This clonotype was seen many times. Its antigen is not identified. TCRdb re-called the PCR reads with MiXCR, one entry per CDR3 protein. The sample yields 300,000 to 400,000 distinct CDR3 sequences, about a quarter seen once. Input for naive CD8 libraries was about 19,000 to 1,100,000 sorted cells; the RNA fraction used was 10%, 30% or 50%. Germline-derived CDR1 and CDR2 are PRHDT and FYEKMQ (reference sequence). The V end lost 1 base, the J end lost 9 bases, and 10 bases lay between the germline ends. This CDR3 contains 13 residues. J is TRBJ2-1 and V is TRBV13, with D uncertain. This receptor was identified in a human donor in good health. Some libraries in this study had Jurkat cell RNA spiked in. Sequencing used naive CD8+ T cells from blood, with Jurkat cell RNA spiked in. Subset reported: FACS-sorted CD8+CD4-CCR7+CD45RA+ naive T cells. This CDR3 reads CASSLVHGGEQFF. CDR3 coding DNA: TGTGCCAGCAGCTTAGTTCACGGCGGTGAGCAGTTCTTC.